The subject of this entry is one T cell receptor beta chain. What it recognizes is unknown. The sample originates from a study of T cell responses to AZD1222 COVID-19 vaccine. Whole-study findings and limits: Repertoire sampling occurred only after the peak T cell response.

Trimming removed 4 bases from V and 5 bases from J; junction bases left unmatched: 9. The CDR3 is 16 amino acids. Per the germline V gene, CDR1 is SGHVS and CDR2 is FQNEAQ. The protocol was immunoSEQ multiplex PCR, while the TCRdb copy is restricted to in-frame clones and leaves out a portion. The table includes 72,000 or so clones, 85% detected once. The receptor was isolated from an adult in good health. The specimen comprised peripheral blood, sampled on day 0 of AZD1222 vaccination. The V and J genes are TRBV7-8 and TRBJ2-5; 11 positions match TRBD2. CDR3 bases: TGTGCCAGCAGCTCATTAGCGGGAGGGCCTGGGGAGACCCAGTACTTC. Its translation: CASSSLAGGPGETQYF.